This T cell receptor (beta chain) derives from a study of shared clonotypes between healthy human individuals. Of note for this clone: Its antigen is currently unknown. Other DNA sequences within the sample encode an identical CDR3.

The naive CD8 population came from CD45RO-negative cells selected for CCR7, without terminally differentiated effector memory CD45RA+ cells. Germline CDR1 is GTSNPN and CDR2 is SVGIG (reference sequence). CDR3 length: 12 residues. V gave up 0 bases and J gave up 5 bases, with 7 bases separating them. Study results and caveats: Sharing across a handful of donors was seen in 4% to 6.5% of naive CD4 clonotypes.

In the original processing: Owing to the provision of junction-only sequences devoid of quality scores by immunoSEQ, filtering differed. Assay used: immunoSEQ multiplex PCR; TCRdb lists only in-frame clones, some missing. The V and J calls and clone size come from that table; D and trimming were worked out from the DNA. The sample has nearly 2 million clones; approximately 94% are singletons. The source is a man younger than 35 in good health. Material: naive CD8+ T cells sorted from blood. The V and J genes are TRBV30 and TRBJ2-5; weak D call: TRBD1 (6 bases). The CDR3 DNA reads TGTGCCTGGAGTGTCACAGGGGAGACCCAGTACTTC. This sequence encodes CAWSVTGETQYF.